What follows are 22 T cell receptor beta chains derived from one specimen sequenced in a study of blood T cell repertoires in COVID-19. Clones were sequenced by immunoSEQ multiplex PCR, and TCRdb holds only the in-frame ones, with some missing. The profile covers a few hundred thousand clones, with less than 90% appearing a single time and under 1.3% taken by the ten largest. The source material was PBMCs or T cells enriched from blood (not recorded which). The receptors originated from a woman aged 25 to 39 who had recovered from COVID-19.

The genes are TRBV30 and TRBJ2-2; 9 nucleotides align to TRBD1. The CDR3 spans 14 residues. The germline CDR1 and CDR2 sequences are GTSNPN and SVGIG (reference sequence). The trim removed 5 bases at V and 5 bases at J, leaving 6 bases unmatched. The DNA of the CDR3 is TGTGCCTGGGTGGGGACAGGGAGGACCGGGGAGCTGTTTTTT. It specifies CAWVGTGRTGELFF.

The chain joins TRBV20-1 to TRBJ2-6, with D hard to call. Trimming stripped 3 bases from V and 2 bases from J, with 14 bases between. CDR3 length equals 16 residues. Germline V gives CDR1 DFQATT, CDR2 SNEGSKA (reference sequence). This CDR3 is CSASSILLAGANVLTF. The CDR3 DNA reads TGCAGTGCTAGTAGTATTCTCTTAGCTGGGGCCAACGTCCTGACTTTC.

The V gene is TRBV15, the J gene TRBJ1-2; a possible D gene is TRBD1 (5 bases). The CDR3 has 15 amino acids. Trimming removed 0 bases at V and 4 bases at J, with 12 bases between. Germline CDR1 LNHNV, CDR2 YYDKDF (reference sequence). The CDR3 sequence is CATSRDRAIGYGYTF. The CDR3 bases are TGTGCCACCAGCAGAGACAGGGCCATCGGCTATGGCTACACCTTC.

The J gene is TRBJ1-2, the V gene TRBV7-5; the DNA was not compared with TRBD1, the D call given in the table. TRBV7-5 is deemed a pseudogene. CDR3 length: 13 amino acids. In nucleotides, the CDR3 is TGTGTCAGAAGCGGGGAACAGGGGCACGGCTACACCTTC. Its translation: CVRSGEQGHGYTF.

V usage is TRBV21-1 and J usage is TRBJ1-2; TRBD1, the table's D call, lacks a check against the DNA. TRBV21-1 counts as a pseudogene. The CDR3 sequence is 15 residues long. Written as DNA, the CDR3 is TGTGCCAGCAGCAAAGGCAGGGGCATTAACTATGGCTACACCTTC. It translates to CASSKGRGINYGYTF.

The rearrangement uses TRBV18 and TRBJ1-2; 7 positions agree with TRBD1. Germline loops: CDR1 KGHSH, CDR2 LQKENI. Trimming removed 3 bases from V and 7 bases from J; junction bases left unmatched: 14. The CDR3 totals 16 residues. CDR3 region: CASSPSLDREGPGYTF. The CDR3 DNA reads TGTGCCAGCTCACCTTCACTCGACAGGGAAGGCCCTGGCTACACCTTC. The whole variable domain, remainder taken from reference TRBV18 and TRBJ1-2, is NAGVMQNPRHLVRRRGQEARLRCSPMKGHSHVYWYRQLPEEGLKFMVYLQKENIIDESGMPKERFSAEFPKEGPSILRIQQVVRGDSAAYFCASSPSLDREGPGYTFGSGTRLTVV.

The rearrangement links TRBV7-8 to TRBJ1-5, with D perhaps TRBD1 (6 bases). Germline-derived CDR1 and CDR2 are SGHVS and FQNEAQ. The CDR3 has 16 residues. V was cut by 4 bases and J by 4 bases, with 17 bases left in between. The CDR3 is CASSSGVSTGNQPQHF. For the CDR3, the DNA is TGTGCCAGCAGCTCTGGCGTGAGTACAGGGAATCAGCCCCAGCATTTT.

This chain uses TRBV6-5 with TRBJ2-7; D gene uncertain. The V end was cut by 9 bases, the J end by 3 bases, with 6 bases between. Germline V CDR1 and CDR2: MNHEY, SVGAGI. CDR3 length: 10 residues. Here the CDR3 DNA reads TGTGCCAGACAAAACTACGAGCAGTACTTC. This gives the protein CARQNYEQYF.

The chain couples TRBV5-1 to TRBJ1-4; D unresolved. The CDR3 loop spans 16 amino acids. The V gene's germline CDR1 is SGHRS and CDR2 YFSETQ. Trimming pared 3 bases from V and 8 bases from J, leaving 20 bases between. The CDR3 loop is CASSYPTGEGREKLFF. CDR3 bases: TGCGCCAGCAGCTACCCGACCGGGGAGGGCAGGGAAAAACTGTTTTTT.

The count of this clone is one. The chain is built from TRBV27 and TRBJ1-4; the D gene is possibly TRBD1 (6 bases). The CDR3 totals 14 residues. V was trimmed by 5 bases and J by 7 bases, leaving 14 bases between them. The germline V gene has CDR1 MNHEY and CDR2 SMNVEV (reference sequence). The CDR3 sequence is CASSPGTLSEKLFF. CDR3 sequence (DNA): TGTGCCAGCAGTCCAGGGACACTCTCTGAAAAACTGTTTTTT.

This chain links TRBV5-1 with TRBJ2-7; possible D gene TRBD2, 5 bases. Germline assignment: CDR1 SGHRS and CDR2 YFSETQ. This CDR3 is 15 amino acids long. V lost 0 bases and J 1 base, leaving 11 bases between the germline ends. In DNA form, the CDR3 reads TGCGCCAGCAGCTTGGAATGGGGAGCTTCCTACGAGCAGTACTTC. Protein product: CASSLEWGASYEQYF.

The CDR3 DNA sequence: TGTGCCAGCAGTTTAGACAGATGGAAACTGTTTTTT. Protein: CASSLDRWKLFF. The chain combines TRBV12-3 or TRBV12-4 with TRBJ1-4, with D unclear. This CDR3 region has 12 residues. V gave up 1 base and J gave up 11 bases, with 8 bases separating them.

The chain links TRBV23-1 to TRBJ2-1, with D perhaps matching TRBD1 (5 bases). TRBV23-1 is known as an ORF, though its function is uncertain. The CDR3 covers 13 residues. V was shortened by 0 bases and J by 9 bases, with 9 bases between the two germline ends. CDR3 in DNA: TGCGCCAGCAGTCAATCCAGGGTGACTGAGCAGTTCTTC. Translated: CASSQSRVTEQFF.

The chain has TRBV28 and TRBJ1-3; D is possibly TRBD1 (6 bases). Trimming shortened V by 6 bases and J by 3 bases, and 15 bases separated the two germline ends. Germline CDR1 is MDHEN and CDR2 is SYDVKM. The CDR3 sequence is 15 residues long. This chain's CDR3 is CASSRKGGYGNTIYF. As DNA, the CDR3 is TGTGCCAGCAGCCGCAAGGGGGGGTATGGAAACACCATATATTTT.

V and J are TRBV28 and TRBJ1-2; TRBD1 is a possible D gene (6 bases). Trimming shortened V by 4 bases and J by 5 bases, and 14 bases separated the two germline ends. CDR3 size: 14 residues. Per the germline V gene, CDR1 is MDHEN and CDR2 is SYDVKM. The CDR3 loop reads CASSSYTGSYGYTF. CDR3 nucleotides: TGTGCCAGCAGTTCCTATACAGGGAGTTATGGCTACACCTTC.

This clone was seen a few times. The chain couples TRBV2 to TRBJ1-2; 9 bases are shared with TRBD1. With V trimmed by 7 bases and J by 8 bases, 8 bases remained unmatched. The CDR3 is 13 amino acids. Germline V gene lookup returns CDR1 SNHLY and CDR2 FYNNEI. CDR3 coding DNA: TGTGCCAGCAAATCACAGGGGGCTGGGGGCTACACCTTC. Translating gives CASKSQGAGGYTF.

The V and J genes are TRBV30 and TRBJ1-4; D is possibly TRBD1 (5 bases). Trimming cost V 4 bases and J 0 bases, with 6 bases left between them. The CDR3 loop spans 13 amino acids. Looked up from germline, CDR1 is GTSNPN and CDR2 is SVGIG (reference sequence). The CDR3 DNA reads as TGTGCCTGGACAGGGTCAACTAATGAAAAACTGTTTTTT. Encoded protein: CAWTGSTNEKLFF.

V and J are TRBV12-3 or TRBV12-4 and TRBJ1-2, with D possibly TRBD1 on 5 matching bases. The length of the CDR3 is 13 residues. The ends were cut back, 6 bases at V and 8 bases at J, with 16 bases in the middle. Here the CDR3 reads CASSTRGLRGYTF. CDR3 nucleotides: TGTGCCAGCAGCACTAGGGGACTCCGCGGCTACACCTTC.

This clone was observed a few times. The CDR3 here is CASSAQLAGGRGADTQYF. The CDR3 DNA sequence: TGTGCCAGCAGCGCACAACTAGCGGGGGGGCGTGGGGCAGATACGCAGTATTTT. The J gene is TRBJ2-3, the V gene TRBV7-2, with 13 bases aligning to TRBD2. The CDR3 loop spans 18 amino acids. Germline V lookup: CDR1 SGHTA, CDR2 FQGNSA. V lost 5 bases, J lost 4 bases, and 12 bases stayed unmatched.

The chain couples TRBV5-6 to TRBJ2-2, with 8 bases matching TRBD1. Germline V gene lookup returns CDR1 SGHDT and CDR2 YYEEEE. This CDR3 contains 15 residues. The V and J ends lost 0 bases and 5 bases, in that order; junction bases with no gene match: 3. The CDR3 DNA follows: TGTGCCAGCAGCTTGGTTGACAGGGGAACCGGGGAGCTGTTTTTT. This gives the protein CASSLVDRGTGELFF.

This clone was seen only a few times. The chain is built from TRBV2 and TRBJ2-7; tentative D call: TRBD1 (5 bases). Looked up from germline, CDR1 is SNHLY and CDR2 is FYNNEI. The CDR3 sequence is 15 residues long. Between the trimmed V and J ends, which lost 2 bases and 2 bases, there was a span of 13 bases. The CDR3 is CASSEYRGRAYEQYF. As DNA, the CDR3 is TGTGCCAGCAGTGAATATAGGGGAAGGGCCTACGAGCAGTACTTC. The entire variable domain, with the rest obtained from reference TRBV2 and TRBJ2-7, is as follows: EPEVTQTPSHQVTQMGQEVILRCVPISNHLYFYWYRQILGQKVEFLVSFYNNEISEKSEIFDDQFSVERPDGSNFTLKIRSTKLEDSAMYFCASSEYRGRAYEQYFGPGTRLTVT.

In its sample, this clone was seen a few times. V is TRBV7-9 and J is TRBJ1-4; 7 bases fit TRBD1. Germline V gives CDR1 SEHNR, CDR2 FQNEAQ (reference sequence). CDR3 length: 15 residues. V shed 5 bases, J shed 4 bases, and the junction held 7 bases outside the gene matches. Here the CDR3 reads CASSEGALGNEKLFF. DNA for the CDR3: TGTGCCAGCAGCGAGGGGGCGCTAGGTAATGAAAAACTGTTTTTT.